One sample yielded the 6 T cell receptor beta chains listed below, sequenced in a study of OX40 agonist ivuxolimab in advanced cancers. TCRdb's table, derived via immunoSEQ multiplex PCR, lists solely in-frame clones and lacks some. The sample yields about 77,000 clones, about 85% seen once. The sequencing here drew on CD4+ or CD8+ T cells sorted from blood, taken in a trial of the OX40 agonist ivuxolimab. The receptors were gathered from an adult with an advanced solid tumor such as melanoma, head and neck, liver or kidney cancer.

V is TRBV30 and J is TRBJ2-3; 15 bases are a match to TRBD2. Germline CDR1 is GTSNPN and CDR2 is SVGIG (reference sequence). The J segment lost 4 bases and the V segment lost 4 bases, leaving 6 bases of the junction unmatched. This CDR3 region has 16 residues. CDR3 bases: TGTGCCTGGACCGGGACTAGCGGGGGGCGGGCAGATACGCAGTATTTT. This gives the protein CAWTGTSGGRADTQYF.

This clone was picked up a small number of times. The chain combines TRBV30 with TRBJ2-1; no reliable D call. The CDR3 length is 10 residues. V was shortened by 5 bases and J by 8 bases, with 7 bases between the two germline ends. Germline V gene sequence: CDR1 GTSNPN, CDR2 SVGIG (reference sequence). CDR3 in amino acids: CAWGWDEQFF. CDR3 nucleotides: TGTGCCTGGGGGTGGGATGAGCAGTTCTTC. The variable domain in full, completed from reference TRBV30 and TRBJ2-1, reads SQTIHQWPATLVQPVGSPLSLECTVEGTSNPNLYWYRQAAGRGLQLLFYSVGIGQISSEVPQNLSASRPQDRQFILSSKKLLLSDSGFYLCAWGWDEQFFGPGTRLTVL.

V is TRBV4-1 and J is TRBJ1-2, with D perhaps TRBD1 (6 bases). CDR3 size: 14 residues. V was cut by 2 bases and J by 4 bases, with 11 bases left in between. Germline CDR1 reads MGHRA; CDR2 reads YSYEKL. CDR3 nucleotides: TGCGCCAGCAGCCAACCGCAGGGGATCTATGGCTACACCTTC. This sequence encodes CASSQPQGIYGYTF.

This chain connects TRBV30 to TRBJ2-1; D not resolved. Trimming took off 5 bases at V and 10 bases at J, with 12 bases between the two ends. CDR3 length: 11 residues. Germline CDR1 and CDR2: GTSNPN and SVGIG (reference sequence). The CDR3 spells CAWAVETEQFF. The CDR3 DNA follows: TGTGCCTGGGCGGTGGAAACAGAGCAGTTCTTC.

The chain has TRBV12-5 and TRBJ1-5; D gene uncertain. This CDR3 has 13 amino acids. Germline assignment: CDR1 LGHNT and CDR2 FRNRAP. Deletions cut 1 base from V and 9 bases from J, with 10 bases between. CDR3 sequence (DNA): TGTGCTAGTGGTTTGGGAACCTGGGGGCCCCAGCATTTT. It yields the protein CASGLGTWGPQHF.

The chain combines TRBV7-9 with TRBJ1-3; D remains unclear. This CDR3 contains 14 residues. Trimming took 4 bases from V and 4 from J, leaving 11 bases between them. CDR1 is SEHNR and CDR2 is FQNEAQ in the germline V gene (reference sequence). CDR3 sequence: CASSSREAGNTIYF. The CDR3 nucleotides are TGTGCCAGCAGCTCCCGGGAGGCGGGAAACACCATATATTTT.